This TCR beta chain comes out of a study of blood T cell repertoires in COVID-19 (TCRdb year 2020). With respect to the entire study: Samples from collaborators originated in the United States, Italy and Spain and spanned both the acute and convalescent phases of COVID-19. The prospective study material was composed of cDNA or gDNA derived from T cells, B-cell-depleted T cells, or PBMCs. Deeply sampled blood TCRbeta repertoires from subjects exposed to, actively infected with, or recovered from COVID-19 were included in the dataset. The repertoires were made available in a free public database intended to serve as a resource for research on the immune response to SARS-CoV-2. Samples were obtained from the ongoing ImmuneRACE study (first 160 participants) and from 1,200 or so subjects provided by 6 global collaborators. The sample metadata nearly always contained a de-identified subject ID, COVID-19 status, age in years and sex. HLA class I and class II types, where available, came from metadata supplied by the sample provider rather than from assay-based typing.

TCRbeta CDR3 regions were amplified from genomic DNA using the immunoSEQ Assay, a bias-controlled multiplex PCR. From the authors' description of their analysis: Within the assay, amplification of reference gene primers was used to estimate how many nucleated cells each sample contained. To quantify the absolute abundance of each unique TCRbeta CDR3 rearrangement, sequence reads were collapsed and filtered. For each sample, productive Simpson clonality was calculated as the square root of Simpson's diversity index over productive rearrangements. In its TCRdb copy, this immuneACCESS table keeps in-frame sequences only and misses some clones. Where compared with another copy, unresolved V genes explain less than half of these, and the others have no known cause. Clone size and V and J calls were adopted from that table, with D and trimming inferred from the DNA. A total of around 330,000 clones appear in this sample, roughly nine tenths of them only once. The biggest ten clones account for approximately 2.5% of the sample.

Measured from the cysteine to the phenylalanine, the CDR3 is 14 residues long. CDR3 DNA is the only sequence kept; it has 42 bases, read in frame from the first base. As encoded in the germline V gene, CDR1 is SGHNT while CDR2 is YENEEA. The trim is 5 bases for V and 0 bases for J, with a gap of 10 bases between the germline ends. Beyond this particular receptor, the publication reports: The amount of clinical and demographic metadata varied by source and participant and was provided uncurated.

Participants in the prospective study were aged about 18 to 100 years, lived in 20 to 25 United States geographic areas, and enrolled through a virtual design. In the prospective study, cohorts were assigned on the basis of participant-reported clinical history obtained from a screening survey and a study questionnaire. For ImmuneRACE Cohort 3, a participant was defined as recovered based on two consecutive negative NP/OP PCR tests, clearance by a healthcare professional, or resolution of symptoms. Mobile phlebotomists in the prospective study collected whole blood, serum and a nasopharyngeal or oropharyngeal swab from every participant. Prospective study participants could optionally give additional blood draws and questionnaires over an approximately two-month period. Before DNA extraction, blood samples from the prospective study were shipped at room temperature or frozen. About this clone itself: There is no known antigen for this receptor. Qualities for individual bases were not recorded, and no much larger clone is one base off.

This chain is built from TRBV11-3 and TRBJ1-1, with the D gene not clear enough to name. Material for sequencing was PBMCs or T cells enriched from blood (not recorded which). This receptor was obtained from a man between 60 and 75 years old who had recovered from COVID-19. The nucleotide sequence is TGTGCCAGCAGCCTCGAGAGGGTGAACACTGAAGCTTTCTTT. The resulting protein is CASSLERVNTEAFF.